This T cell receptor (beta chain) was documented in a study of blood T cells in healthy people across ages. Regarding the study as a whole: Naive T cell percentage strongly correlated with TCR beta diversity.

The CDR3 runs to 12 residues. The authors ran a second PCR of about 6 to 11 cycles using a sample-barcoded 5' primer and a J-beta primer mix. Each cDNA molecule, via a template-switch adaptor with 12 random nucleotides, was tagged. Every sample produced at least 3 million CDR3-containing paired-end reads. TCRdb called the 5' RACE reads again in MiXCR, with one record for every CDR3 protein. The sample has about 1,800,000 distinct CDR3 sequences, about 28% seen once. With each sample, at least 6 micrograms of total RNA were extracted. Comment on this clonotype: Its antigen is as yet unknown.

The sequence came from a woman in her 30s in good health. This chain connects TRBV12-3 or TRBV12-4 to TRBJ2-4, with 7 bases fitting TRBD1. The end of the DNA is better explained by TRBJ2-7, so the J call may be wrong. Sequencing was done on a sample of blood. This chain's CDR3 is CASRYGTDEQYF. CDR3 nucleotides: TGTGCCAGCAGGTACGGGACAGACGAGCAGTACTTC.